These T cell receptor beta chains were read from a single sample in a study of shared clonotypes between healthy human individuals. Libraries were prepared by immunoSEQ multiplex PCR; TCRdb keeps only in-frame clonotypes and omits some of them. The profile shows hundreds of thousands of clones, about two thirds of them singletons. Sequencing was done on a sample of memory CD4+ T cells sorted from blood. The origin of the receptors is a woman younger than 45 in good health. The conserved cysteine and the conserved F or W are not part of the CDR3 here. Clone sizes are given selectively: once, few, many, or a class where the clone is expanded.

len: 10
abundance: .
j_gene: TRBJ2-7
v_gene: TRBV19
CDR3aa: ASSPREDEQY

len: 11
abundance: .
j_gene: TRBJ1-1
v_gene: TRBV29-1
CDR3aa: SGSRALDTEAF

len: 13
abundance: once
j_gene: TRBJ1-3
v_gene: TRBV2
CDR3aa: ASSDPGRSGNTIY

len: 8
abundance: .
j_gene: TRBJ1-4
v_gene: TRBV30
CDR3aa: AGGDEKLF

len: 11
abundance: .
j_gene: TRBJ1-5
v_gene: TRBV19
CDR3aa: ASSIGLAQPQH

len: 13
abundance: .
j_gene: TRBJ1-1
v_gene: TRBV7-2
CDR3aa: ASSPFAGVNTEAF

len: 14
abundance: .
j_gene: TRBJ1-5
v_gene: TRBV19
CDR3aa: ASREQGAYSNQPQH

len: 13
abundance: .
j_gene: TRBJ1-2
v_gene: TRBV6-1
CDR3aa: ASSEAVALYYGYT

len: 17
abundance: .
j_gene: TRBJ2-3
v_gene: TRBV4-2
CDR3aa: ASSQRQPVRTGSTDTQY

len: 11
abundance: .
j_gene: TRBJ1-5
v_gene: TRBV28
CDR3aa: ASRRSGSQPQH

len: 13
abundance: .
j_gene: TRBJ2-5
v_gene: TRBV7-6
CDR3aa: ASSSPRGGPRTQY

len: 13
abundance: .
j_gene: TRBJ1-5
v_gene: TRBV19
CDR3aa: ASSIDQGSYQPQH

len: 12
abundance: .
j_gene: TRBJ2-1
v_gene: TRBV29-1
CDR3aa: SADSGSSYNEQF

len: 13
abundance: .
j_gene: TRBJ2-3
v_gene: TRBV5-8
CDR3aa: ASSPLMLEAQSQY

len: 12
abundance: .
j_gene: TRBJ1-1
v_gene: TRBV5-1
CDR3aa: ASSLGTGNTEAF

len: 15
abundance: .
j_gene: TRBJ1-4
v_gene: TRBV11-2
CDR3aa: ASSRSRGGKGDEKLF

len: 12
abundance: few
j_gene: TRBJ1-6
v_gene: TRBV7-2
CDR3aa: ASRAGQSNSPLH

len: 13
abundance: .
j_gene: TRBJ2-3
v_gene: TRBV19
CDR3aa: ASSPERVGTDTQY

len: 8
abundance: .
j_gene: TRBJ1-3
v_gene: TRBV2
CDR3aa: ASGVNTIY

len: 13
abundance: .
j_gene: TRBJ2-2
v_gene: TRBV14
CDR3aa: ASSGLAGDAGELF

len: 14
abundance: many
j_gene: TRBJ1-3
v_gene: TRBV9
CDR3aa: ASSVASRVSGNTIY

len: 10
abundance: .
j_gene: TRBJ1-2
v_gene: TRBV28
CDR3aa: ASSSSGEGYT

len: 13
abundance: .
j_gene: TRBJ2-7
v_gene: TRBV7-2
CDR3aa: ASSLARGEIYEQY

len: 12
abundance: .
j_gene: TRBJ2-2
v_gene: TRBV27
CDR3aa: ASIPYYNTGELF

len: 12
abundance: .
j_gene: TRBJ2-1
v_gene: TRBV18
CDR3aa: ASSGAGGRNEQF

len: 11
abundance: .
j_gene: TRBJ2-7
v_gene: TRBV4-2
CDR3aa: ASSPGLAIEQY

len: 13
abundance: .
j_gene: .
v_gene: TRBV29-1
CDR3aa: SVKSGAGLTYEQY

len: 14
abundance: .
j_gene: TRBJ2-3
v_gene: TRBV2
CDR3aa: ASKRTSGSVTDTQY

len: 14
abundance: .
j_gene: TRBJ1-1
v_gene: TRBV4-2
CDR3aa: ASSQVGTGWGTEAF

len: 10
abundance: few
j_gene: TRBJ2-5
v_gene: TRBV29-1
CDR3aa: SVAAGSETQY

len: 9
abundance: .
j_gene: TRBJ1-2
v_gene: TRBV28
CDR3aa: ASSLQGGYT

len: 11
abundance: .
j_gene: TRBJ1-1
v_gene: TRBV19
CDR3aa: ASRDRGGWRAF

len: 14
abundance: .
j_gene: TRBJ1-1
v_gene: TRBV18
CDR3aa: ASSPTPLDMNTEAF

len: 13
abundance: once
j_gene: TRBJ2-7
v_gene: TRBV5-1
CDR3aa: ASSLVPGDGNEQY

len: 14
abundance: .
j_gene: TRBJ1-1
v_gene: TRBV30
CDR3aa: AWSPYRGIMNTEAF

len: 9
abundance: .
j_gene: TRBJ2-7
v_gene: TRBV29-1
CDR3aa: SVRQGNEQY

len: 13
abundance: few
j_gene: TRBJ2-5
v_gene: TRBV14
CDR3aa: ASSQRSSRGQTQY

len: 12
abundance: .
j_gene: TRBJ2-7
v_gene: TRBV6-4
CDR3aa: ASRTYRPNYEQY

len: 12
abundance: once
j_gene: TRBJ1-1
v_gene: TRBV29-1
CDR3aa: SVPHQGPNTEAF

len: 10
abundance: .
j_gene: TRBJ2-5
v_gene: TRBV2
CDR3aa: ASNWGQETQY

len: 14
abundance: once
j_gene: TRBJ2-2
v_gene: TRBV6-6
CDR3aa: ASSYSPTGEGGELF

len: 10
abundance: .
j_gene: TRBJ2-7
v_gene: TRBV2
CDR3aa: ASNRDSYEQY

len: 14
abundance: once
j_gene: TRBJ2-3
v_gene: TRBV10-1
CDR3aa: ASSGSRQGYTDTQY

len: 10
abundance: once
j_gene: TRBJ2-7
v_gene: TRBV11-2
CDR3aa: ASSLEYGGNI

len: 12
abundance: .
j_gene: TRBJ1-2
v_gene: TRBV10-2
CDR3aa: ASSVGQGGYGYT